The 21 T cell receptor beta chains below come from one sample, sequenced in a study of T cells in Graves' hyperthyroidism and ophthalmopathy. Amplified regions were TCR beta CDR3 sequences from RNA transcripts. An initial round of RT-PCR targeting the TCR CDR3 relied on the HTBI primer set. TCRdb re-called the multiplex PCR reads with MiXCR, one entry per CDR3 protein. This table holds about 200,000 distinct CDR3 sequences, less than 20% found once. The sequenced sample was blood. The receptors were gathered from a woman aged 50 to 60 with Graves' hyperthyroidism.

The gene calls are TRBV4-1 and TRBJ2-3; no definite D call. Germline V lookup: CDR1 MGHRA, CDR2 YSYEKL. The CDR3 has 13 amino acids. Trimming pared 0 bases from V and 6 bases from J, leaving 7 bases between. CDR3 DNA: TGCGCCAGCAGCCAAGACGTCCCGGATACGCAGTATTTT. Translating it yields CASSQDVPDTQYF.

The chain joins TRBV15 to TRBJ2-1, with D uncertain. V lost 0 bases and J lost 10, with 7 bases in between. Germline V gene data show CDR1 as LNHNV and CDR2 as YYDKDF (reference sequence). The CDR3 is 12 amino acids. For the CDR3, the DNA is TGTGCCACCAGCAGAGATAGTCACGAGCAGTTCTTC. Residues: CATSRDSHEQFF.

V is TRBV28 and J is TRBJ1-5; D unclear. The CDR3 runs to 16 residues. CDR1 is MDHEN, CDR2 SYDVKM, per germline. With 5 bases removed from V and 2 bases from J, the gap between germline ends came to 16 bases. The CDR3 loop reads CASSGRAGGGNQPQHF. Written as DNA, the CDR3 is TGTGCCAGCAGTGGAAGGGCCGGCGGAGGCAATCAGCCCCAGCATTTT.

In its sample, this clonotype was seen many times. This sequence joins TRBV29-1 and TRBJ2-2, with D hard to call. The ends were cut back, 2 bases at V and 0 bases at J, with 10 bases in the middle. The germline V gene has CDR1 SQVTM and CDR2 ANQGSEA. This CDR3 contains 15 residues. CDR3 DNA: TGCAGCGTTGAACTCGTAAGGTCGAACACCGGGGAGCTGTTTTTT. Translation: CSVELVRSNTGELFF.

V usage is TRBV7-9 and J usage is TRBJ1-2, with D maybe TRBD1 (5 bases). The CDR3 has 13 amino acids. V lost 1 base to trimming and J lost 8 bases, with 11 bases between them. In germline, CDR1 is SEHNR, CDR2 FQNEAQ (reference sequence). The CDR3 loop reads CASSLGGDPGYTF. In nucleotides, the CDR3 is TGTGCCAGCAGCTTAGGTGGGGACCCCGGCTACACCTTC.

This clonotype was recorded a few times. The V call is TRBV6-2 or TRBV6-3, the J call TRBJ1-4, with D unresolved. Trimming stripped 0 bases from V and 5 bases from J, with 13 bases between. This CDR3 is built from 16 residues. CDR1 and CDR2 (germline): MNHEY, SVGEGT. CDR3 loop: CASSYSPGFSNEKLFF. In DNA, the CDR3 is TGTGCCAGCAGTTACTCTCCGGGGTTCTCGAATGAAAAACTGTTTTTT.

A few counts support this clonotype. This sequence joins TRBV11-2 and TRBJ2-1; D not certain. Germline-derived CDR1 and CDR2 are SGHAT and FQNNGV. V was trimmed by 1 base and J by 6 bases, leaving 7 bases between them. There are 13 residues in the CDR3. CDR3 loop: CASSLATTNEQFF. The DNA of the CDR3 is TGTGCCAGCAGCTTAGCCACTACCAATGAGCAGTTCTTC.

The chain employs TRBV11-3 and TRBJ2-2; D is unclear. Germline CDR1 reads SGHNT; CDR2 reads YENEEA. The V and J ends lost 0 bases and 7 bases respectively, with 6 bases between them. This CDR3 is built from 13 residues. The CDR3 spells CASSLERIGELFF. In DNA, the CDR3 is TGTGCCAGCAGCTTAGAAAGAATCGGGGAGCTGTTTTTT.

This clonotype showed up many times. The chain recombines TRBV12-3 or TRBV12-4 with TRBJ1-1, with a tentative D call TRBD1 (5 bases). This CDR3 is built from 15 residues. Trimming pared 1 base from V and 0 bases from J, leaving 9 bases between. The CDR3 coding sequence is TGTGCCAGCAGTTTAGGACAGTCGTTGAACACTGAAGCTTTCTTT. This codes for CASSLGQSLNTEAFF.

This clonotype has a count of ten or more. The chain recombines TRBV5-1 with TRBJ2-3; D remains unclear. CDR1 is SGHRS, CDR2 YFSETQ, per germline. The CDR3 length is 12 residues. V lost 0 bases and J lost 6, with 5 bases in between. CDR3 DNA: TGCGCCAGCAGCTTGGAGTCGGATACGCAGTATTTT. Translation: CASSLESDTQYF.

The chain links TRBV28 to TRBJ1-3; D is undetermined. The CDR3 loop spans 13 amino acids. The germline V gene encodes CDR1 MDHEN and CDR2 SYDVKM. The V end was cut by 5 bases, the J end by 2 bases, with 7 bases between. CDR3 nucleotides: TGTGCCAGCAGTGCCCCGACTGGAAACACCATATATTTT. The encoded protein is CASSAPTGNTIYF.

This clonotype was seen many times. CDR3 in DNA: TGCGCCAGCAGCTTTGGGACTAGTGCAGATACGCAGTATTTT. Translation gives CASSFGTSADTQYF. This chain links TRBV5-1 with TRBJ2-3; 8 bases agree with TRBD2. The V gene's germline CDR1 is SGHRS and CDR2 YFSETQ. The CDR3 covers 14 residues. The junction had 3 bases not matched to a gene; V was cut back by 2 bases and J by 4 bases.

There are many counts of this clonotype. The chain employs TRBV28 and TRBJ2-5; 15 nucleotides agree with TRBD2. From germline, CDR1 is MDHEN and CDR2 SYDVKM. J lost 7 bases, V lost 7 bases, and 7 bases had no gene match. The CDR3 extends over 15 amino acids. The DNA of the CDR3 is TGTGCCAGCAACTTTCCGGGACTAGCGGGAGGGACCCAGTACTTC. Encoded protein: CASNFPGLAGGTQYF.

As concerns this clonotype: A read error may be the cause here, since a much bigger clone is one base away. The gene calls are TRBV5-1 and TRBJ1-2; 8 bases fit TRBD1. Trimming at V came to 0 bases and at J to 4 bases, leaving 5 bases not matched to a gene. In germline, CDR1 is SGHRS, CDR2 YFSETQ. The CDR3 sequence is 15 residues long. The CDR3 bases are TGCGCCAGCAGCTTGGAAGCCGACAGGGGCTATGGCTACACCTTC. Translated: CASSLEADRGYGYTF. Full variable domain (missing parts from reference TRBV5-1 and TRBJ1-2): KAGVTQTPRYLIKTRGQQVTLSCSPISGHRSVSWYQQTPGQGLQFLFEYFSETQRNKGNFPGRFSGRQFSNSRSEMNVSTLELGDSALYLCASSLEADRGYGYTFGSGTRLTVV.

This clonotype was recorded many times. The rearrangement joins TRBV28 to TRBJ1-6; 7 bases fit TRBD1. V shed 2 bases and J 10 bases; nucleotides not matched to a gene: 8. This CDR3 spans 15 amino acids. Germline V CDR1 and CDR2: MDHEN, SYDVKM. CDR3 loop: CASSLPTGRQSPLHF. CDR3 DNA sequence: TGTGCCAGCAGTTTACCGACAGGGAGGCAGTCACCCCTCCACTTT.

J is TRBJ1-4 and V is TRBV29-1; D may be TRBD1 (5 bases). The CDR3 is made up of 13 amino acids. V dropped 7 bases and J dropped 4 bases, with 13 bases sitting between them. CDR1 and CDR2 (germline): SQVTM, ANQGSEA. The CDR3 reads CSGWDGDNEKLFF. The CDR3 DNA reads TGCAGCGGGTGGGACGGCGATAATGAAAAACTGTTTTTT.

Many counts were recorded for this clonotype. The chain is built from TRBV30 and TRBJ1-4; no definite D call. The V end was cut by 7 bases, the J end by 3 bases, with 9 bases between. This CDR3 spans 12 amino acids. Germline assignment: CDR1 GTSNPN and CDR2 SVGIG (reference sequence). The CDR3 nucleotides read TGTGCCTCGGGGAGGTCTAATGAAAAACTGTTTTTT. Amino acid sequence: CASGRSNEKLFF.

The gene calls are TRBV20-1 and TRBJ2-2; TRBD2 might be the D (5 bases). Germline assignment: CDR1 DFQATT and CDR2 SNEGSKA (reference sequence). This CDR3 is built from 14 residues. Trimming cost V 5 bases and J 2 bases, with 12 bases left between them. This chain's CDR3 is CSAPGVLNTGELFF. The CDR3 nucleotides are TGCAGTGCTCCCGGGGTTCTAAACACCGGGGAGCTGTTTTTT.

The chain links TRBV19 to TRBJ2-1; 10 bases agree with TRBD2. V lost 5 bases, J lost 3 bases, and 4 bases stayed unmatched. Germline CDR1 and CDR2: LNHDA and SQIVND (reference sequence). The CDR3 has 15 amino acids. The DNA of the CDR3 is TGTGCCAGTAGTCAGGGACTAGCGATCTACAATGAGCAGTTCTTC. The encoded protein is CASSQGLAIYNEQFF.

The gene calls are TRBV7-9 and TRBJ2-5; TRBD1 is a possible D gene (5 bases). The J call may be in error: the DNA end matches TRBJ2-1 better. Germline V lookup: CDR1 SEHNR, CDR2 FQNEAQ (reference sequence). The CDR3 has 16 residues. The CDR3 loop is CASSPLSGFLQETQFF. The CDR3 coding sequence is TGTGCCAGCAGCCCCCTCTCGGGCTTCCTACAGGAGACCCAGTTCTTC.

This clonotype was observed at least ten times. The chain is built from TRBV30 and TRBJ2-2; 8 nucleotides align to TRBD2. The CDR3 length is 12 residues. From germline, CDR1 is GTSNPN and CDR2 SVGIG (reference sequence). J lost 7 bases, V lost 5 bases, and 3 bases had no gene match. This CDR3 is CAWGLAGGELFF. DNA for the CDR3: TGTGCCTGGGGACTAGCCGGCGGGGAGCTGTTTTTT.